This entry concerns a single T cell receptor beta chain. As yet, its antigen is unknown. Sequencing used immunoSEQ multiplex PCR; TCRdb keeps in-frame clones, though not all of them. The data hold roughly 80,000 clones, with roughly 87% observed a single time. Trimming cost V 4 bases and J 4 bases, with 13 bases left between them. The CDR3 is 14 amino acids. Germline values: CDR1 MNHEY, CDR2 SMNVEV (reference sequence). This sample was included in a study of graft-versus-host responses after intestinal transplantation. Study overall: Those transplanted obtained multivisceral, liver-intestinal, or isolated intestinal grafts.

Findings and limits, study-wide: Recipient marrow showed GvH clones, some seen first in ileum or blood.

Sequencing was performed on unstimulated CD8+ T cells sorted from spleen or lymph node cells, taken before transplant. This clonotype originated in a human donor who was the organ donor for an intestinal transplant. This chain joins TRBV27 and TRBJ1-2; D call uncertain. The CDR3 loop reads CASSSGTLGYGYTF. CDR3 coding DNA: TGTGCCAGCAGTTCCGGAACTTTAGGCTATGGCTACACCTTC.